This T cell receptor beta chain was found in a study of shared clonotypes between healthy human individuals. Study-wide background: CD8 memory received one plate per donor, CD8 naive two, CD4 memory three and CD4 naive three.

The authors ran the assay at deep level. The authors distributed each subset's genomic DNA evenly over several immunoSEQ plates. Assay used: immunoSEQ multiplex PCR; TCRdb lists only in-frame clones, some missing. The table records some 1.5 million clones, roughly 96% of them present only once. The CDR3 has 14 residues. CDR1 is MDHEN, CDR2 SYDVKM, per germline. Trimming pared 6 bases from V and 2 bases from J, leaving 11 bases between. Sequencing used naive CD4+ T cells sorted from blood. The subset denotes: CD45RA+ positively selected. The chain links TRBV28 to TRBJ1-5, with D possibly TRBD1 on 5 matching bases. This TCR was sampled from a man between 25 and 39 years old in good health. Here the CDR3 DNA reads TGTGCCAGCAGCATGGGGGGGGGCAATCAGCCCCAGCATTTT. It specifies CASSMGGGNQPQHF.